Here is one T cell receptor (beta chain) with its context. This clonotype was seen more than once but under ten times. Its antigen target is currently unknown. No much larger clone is present one base from it, and per-base qualities are unavailable. These reads were obtained on an Illumina HiSeq 2500. Quantitative 5'-RACE with molecular barcodes was used to prepare TCR beta libraries. Per the original workflow: A new computational method, built on a probabilistic model of VDJ rearrangement, was used to identify disease-linked TCR variants. TCRdb reran the public reads through fastp at Q25 and MiXCR, keeping productive beta chains. Each CDR3 protein appears once, grouped with its most common genes and DNA. The V and J calls follow TCRdb's processing rather than the paper's. The table for this sample lists roughly 450,000 distinct CDR3 sequences; 25% to 30% of them were counted only once. 0.89% of the sample goes to the ten largest clones.

The cysteine opens and the phenylalanine closes a CDR3 of 17 amino acids. Of all the DNA, just the CDR3 is kept, 51 bases in frame from base 1. V loses 6 bases of germline sequence and J loses 3 bases, and the interval between the two ends is 19 bases. The germline V gene specifies SGHRS as CDR1 and YFSETQ as CDR2. The data originate from a study of CD8 T cells in ankylosing spondylitis (dated 2017 in TCRdb). Notes on the research overall: To find TCR variants linked to disease, the study profiled T cell receptor beta repertoires in ankylosing spondylitis patients and healthy donors. In total, the full study cohort was made up of 110 or so healthy donors and more than 20 ankylosing spondylitis patients. Peripheral blood samples were taken, and synovial fluid was additionally collected from ankylosing spondylitis patients. What the work shows at the level of the full study, not this receptor alone: In peripheral blood, the disease-linked clones were found at relatively low frequencies and had a CD8+ phenotype. According to the report, matched synovial fluid samples from ankylosing spondylitis patients were significantly enriched for the disease-linked clones. A TCR beta motif of several highly homologous amino acid variants appeared characteristic of blood from ankylosing spondylitis patients. Some of the motif variants had been reported before in the synovial fluid and blood of reactive arthritis patients, a finding that suggests common disease-initiation mechanisms.

The TCR originated in a male donor with ankylosing spondylitis. The chain couples TRBV5-1 to TRBJ2-6; a weak D assignment points to TRBD1 (6 bases agree). Sequencing used blood, either unsorted or a sorted T cell fraction (not recorded which). The CDR3 region: CASTTTGSVIGANVLTF. The nucleotide sequence is TGCGCCAGCACCACAACAGGGTCCGTGATTGGGGCCAACGTCCTGACTTTC.